This TCR beta chain was retrieved from a study of blood T cell repertoires in COVID-19 (dated by TCRdb to the early 2020s). Describing the broader study: The collaborator samples originated in the United States, Italy and Spain and spanned the acute and convalescent phases of COVID-19. The material from the prospective study consisted of cDNA or gDNA derived from T cells, B-cell-depleted T cells, or PBMCs. Subjects who had been exposed to COVID-19, were actively infected with it, or had recovered from it provided the deeply sampled blood TCRbeta repertoires that made up the dataset. A freely available public database, intended as a resource for researchers studying the immune response to SARS-CoV-2, is where the repertoires were released. Samples came from the ongoing ImmuneRACE study (first 160 participants) plus 1,254 subjects from 6 global collaborators. Sample metadata almost always included a de-identified subject ID, COVID-19 status, age in years and sex. Where available, HLA class I and class II types were obtained from metadata supplied by the sample provider rather than from assay-based typing. The investigation overall reported the following: The amount of clinical and demographic metadata varied by source and participant and was provided uncurated.

Comments on this clone: The antigen it binds to is not known. Qualities for individual bases were not recorded, and no much larger clone is one base off.

Enrolling through a virtual design, the prospective study's participants ranged in age from roughly 18 to 89 years and lived across some 23 United States geographic areas. In the prospective study, participants were assigned to cohorts based on the clinical history participants reported in a screening survey and a study questionnaire. In the prospective study, mobile phlebotomists collected whole blood, serum and a nasopharyngeal or oropharyngeal swab from each participant. Additional blood draws and questionnaires over an approximately two-month period could optionally be provided by prospective study participants. Prospective study blood samples were shipped either frozen or at room temperature before DNA extraction. TCRbeta CDR3 regions were amplified from genomic DNA by means of the immunoSEQ Assay, a bias-controlled multiplex PCR. The published analysis was carried out like this. Within the assay, amplification of reference gene primers was used to estimate how many nucleated cells each sample contained. To quantify the absolute abundance of each unique TCRbeta CDR3 rearrangement, sequence reads were collapsed and filtered. For each sample, productive Simpson clonality was calculated as the square root of Simpson's diversity index across productive rearrangements. The immuneACCESS repertoire file appears here via TCRdb, limited to in-frame rearrangements. These files lack a portion of the clones; in checked studies, under half of the deficit traces to unresolved V genes, and the cause of the others is not known. The V and J calls and clone size were taken over from that table, and D and trimming were inferred from the DNA. The sample has some 220,000 clones on record, 75% to 90% of them singletons. 3% to 4% of the sample goes to the ten largest clones.

V gives up 6 bases and J gives up 1 base, and the segment between their germline ends measures 15 bases. Via the germline V gene, CDR1 is MDHEN and CDR2 SYDVKM. Spanning cysteine to phenylalanine, the CDR3 consists of 16 amino acids. Only the CDR3 DNA is retained, 48 bases long and in frame from the first base. The clonotype was recovered from a woman between 18 and 29 years old in a cohort exposed to, infected with or recovered from COVID-19 (not recorded which). The sequence is built from TRBV28 and TRBJ1-4; the D gene cannot be named for sure. Source material: PBMCs or T cells enriched from blood (not recorded which). The CDR3 protein is CASSTPGGRTNEKLFF. At the DNA level, the sequence is TGTGCCAGCAGCACCCCCGGAGGTCGAACTAATGAAAAACTGTTTTTT.